The clone carrying this T cell receptor (beta chain) was recorded once. Its antigen is not identified. The CDR3 contains 14 residues. Germline CDR1 MDHEN, CDR2 SYDVKM. V lost 6 bases to trimming and J lost 4 bases, with 15 bases between them. The sample is drawn from a study of T cell responses to AZD1222 COVID-19 vaccine. TCRdb's copy holds only in-frame clones and misses some; the assay was immunoSEQ multiplex PCR. The sample has 180,000 or so clones, roughly 91% seen once. Study-wide results and caveats: Mostly white British, mostly female donors; authors suggested clonal diversity may be underestimated. Only after the peak T cell response were repertoires sampled. Rises in breadth and depth of Spike-specific TCRs came after two AZD1222 doses. In the spike-specific TCR repertoire, nearly half reportedly target unmutated variant regions.

Source: peripheral blood, taken 28 days after the second AZD1222 dose. The V gene is TRBV28, the J gene TRBJ1-1; D uncertain. The source of this sequence is an adult who received the AZD1222 COVID-19 vaccine. The CDR3 loop reads CASSIRPVSTEAFF. The CDR3 DNA sequence: TGTGCCAGCAGCATTCGACCTGTAAGCACTGAAGCTTTCTTT.